This T cell receptor beta chain is from a study of technical replicates of blood from a few donors. Per the germline V gene, CDR1 is MDHEN and CDR2 is SYDVKM. Deletions cut 5 bases from V and 6 bases from J, with 16 bases between. This CDR3 has 14 residues. This clone was detected once. Clones were read by immunoSEQ multiplex PCR, and TCRdb kept only the in-frame ones, dropping some. The data hold around 75,000 clones, with around nine tenths observed a single time. J is TRBJ1-2 and V is TRBV28, with D uncertain. This receptor was taken from a human donor in good health. The sequencing sample was made of T cells isolated from PBMCs. The CDR3 protein is CASSTPQAINGYTF. The DNA of the CDR3 is TGTGCCAGCAGTACCCCACAAGCGATAAATGGCTACACCTTC.